Following are 7 T cell receptor beta chains from one sample sequenced in a study of CD8 T cells in ankylosing spondylitis. For these receptors, no antigen is known. TCRdb re-called the 5' RACE reads through MiXCR, storing one row per CDR3 protein. The sample has under 850,000 distinct CDR3 sequences, roughly 20% seen once; the top ten hold under 20%. Study results and caveats: A motif of 7 to 9 highly homologous TCR beta variants was seen as apparently characteristic of ankylosing spondylitis blood.

Sequenced: blood, either unsorted or a sorted T cell fraction (not recorded which). Receptors were obtained from a male donor with ankylosing spondylitis.

V usage is TRBV9 and J usage is TRBJ2-1; 12 bases line up with TRBD2. CDR3 size: 16 residues. Trimming at V came to 3 bases and at J to 5 bases, leaving 6 bases not matched to a gene. Germline V CDR1 and CDR2: SGDLS, YYNGEE. DNA for the CDR3: TGTGCCAGCAGCGGAGGACTAGCGGGGCCTAACAATGAGCAGTTCTTC. Translation: CASSGGLAGPNNEQFF.

This clonotype has more than one count but fewer than ten. The chain combines TRBV2 with TRBJ2-1, with 13 bases aligning to TRBD2. V lost 3 bases, J lost 5 bases, and 1 base stayed unmatched. CDR1 and CDR2 (germline): SNHLY, FYNNEI. This CDR3 comprises 15 residues. The CDR3 DNA reads TGTGCCAGCAGTGAGGGACTAGCGGGAAACAATGAGCAGTTCTTC. Its translation: CASSEGLAGNNEQFF. The variable domain in full, completed from reference TRBV2 and TRBJ2-1, reads EPEVTQTPSHQVTQMGQEVILRCVPISNHLYFYWYRQILGQKVEFLVSFYNNEISEKSEIFDDQFSVERPDGSNFTLKIRSTKLEDSAMYFCASSEGLAGNNEQFFGPGTRLTVL.

The genes are TRBV3-1 and TRBJ2-5; TRBD2 matches 8 bases. The CDR3 sequence is 15 residues long. CDR1 is LGHDT and CDR2 is YNNKEL in the germline V gene (reference sequence). V lost 4 bases to trimming and J lost 5 bases; unmatched junction nucleotides: 9. The chain's CDR3 is CASSRDGGARETQYF. In DNA, the CDR3 is TGTGCCAGCAGCCGGGACGGGGGGGCCCGGGAGACCCAGTACTTC.

The chain combines TRBV5-6 with TRBJ2-7; D may be TRBD1 (7 bases). The V gene's germline CDR1 is SGHDT and CDR2 YYEEEE. The CDR3 sequence is 18 residues long. Trimming left V 5 bases short and J 2 bases short, with 26 bases between. The CDR3 spells CASRPDYTTGVPPYEQYF. The CDR3 DNA is TGTGCCAGCAGACCGGACTATACTACAGGGGTCCCCCCCTACGAGCAGTACTTC.

The chain recombines TRBV5-5 with TRBJ2-7; D is perhaps TRBD2 (5 bases). Trimming stripped 3 bases from V and 4 bases from J, with 14 bases between. CDR3 length equals 14 residues. Germline V gene lookup returns CDR1 SGHKS and CDR2 YYEKEE (reference sequence). In DNA form, the CDR3 reads TGTGCCAGCAGCTCCGGAACCCCGGGGTACGAGCAGTACTTC. Translating it yields CASSSGTPGYEQYF.

This clonotype turned up a few times. This chain connects TRBV20-1 to TRBJ2-1; no clear D. The CDR3 sequence is 16 residues long. Germline V gene lookup returns CDR1 DFQATT and CDR2 SNEGSKA (reference sequence). V shed 3 bases and J shed 3 bases, with 18 bases lying between them. Here the CDR3 DNA reads TGCAGTGCTAGTCAAATAGGACCGCGCAGCTACAATGAGCAGTTCTTC. Its translation is CSASQIGPRSYNEQFF.

V and J are TRBV29-1 and TRBJ2-2; possible D gene TRBD2, 5 bases. The CDR3 has 13 amino acids. Trimming took off 4 bases at V and 0 bases at J, with 6 bases between the two ends. Germline V gene sequence: CDR1 SQVTM, CDR2 ANQGSEA. CDR3 nucleotide sequence: TGCAGCGTTGGGAGGTCGAACACCGGGGAGCTGTTTTTT. This encodes CSVGRSNTGELFF.